This T cell receptor (beta chain) was found in a study of multiple sclerosis patients with progressive multifocal leukoencephalopathy (dated by TCRdb to the late 2010s). Turning to the overall study: Peripheral T and B cells were examined in MS patients who developed PML (4 under natalizumab, 1 after alemtuzumab) and in treated patients who did not develop PML. A couple of patients on natalizumab who later developed PML were tracked over time from before therapy, through 6 and 12 months, up to PML onset. The study was designed to detect JC virus-specific or public T-cell expansions arising at the time of PML onset.

The time point tag for this specimen amounts to: time of PML onset. The intended sense of this specimen's treatment or condition label: on natalizumab therapy at sampling. PML diagnosis was based on clinical and MRI findings and was confirmed by detection of JC virus DNA in cerebrospinal fluid. PML in the natalizumab-treated patients developed after between about 16 and 56 months of natalizumab therapy. All listed patients had previously received interferon beta, and all PML patients were female. Blood samples for T3 were taken at PML onset. Ficoll-Hypaque density gradient centrifugation was used to isolate peripheral blood mononuclear cells. Notes on this clone: Its antigen remains unidentified. Base qualities are missing; no much larger clone stands one base away.

Amplification of TRB CDR3 regions from genomic DNA was performed at survey-level depth using the immunoSEQ two-step multiplex PCR. Each PCR was spiked with synthetic inline TR CDR3 controls spanning all V-J pairings to estimate template counts and remove amplification bias. Reads went through processing to reduce amplification and sequencing bias, and quantification was done against synthetic TR CDR3 analogs. The original methods were these. Raw data were processed in ImmunoSEQ Analyzer, with out-of-frame sequences and CDR3s containing stop codons removed, and genes were named according to IMGT nomenclature. Normalized Shannon entropy, defined as 1 minus Pielou's evenness, was used to summarize repertoire diversity. TRB sequences were considered identical only when V gene, J gene and CDR3 were shared. Public PML clonotypes were CDR3s found in two or more PML-onset samples but not found earlier, in controls, or in public databases. Positional CDR3 amino acid composition was analyzed in Skylign with the observed count method. Sourced from immuneACCESS, this table was stored by TCRdb with only in-frame sequences that have V and J called. A share of the clones is absent; for the studies checked, an unresolved V gene accounts for under half, and the remainder has no known explanation. V, J and clone size are those of that table, while D and trimming were read from the DNA. Present in this sample are 31,000 or so clones, around 90% of which were seen just once. The ten largest clonotypes hold less than 7.5% of the sample.

The full study reports these points: Lower normalized Shannon entropy suggested less diverse TRB repertoires in most PML patients, whereas the natalizumab-treated controls showed values near 1. Only PML patients had TRB clones above 0.5% frequency, but the clones expanded at PML onset were already present before and during natalizumab therapy. Given the small, descriptive cohort, it remained unclear whether the study findings reflect JC virus infection or general immunocompromise. No common TRBV or TRBJ gene usage or preferential TRBV-TRBJ pairings were detected when PML developed. Analysis was restricted to peripheral blood, although for natalizumab-associated PML, cerebrospinal fluid or brain lymphocytes might be more informative.

The germline V end is reduced by 5 bases and the J end by 6 bases; junction bases left unmatched: 6. CDR1 and CDR2 are drawn from the germline V gene: SGHTA, FQGNSA. The CDR3 contains 14 residues, cysteine and phenylalanine counted. Only the CDR3 portion is preserved as DNA: 42 bases, with reading frame beginning at the first base. The material was PBMCs, obtained from a patient treated with natalizumab. This TCR was sampled from a middle-aged woman with progressive multifocal leukoencephalopathy. In this chain, TRBV7-2 is recombined with TRBJ2-7; TRBD1 lines up with 11 middle nucleotides. The CDR3 region: CASSARTGGSEQYF. The DNA sequence is TGTGCCAGCAGCGCGCGGACAGGGGGCTCCGAGCAGTACTTC.